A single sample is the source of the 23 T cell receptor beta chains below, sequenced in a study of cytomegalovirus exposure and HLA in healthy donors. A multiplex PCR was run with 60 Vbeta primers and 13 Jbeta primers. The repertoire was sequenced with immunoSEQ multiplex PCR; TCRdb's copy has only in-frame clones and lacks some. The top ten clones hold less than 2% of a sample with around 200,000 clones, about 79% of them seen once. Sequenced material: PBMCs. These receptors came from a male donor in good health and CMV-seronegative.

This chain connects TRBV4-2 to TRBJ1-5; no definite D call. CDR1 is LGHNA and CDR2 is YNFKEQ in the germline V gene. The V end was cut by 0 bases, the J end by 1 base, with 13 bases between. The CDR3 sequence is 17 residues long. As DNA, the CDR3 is TGTGCCAGCAGCCAAGATTCCCAGGTTGGGAGCAATCAGCCCCAGCATTTT. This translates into CASSQDSQVGSNQPQHF.

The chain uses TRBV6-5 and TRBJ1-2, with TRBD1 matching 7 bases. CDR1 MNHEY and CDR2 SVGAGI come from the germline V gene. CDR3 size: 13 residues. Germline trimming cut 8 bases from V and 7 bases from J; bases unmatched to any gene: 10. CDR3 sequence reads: CASAMKDRVGYTF. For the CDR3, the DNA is TGTGCCAGCGCTATGAAAGACAGGGTTGGCTACACCTTC.

The CDR3 nucleotides are TGTGCCAGCAGCTTGAATGGTTTAGCGGGGGGGCGGGAGACCCAGTACTTC. Protein sequence: CASSLNGLAGGRETQYF. The chain has TRBV5-6 and TRBJ2-5, with 11 nucleotides matching TRBD2. The CDR3 covers 17 residues. The V segment lost 1 base and the J segment 5 bases; nucleotides outside the gene matches: 10. The germline gives CDR1 SGHDT, CDR2 YYEEEE.

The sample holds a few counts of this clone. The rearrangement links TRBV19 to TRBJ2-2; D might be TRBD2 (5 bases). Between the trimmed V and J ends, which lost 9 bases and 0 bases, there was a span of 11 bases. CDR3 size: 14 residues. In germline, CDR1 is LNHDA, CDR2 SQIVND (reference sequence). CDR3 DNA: TGTGCCAGCAGTGAGGGAGCGAACACCGGGGAGCTGTTTTTT. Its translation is CASSEGANTGELFF. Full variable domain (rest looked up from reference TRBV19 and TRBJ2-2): DGGITQSPKYLFRKEGQNVTLSCEQNLNHDAMYWYRQDPGQGLRLIYYSQIVNDFQKGDIAEGYSVSREKKESFPLTVTSAQKNPTAFYLCASSEGANTGELFFGEGSRLTVL.

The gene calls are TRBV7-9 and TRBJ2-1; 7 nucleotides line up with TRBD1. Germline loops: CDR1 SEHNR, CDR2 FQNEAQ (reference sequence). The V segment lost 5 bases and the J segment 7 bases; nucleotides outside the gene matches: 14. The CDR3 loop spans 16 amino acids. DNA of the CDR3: TGTGCCAGCAGCCCTGGGGTACAGGGGAATGATAATGAGCAGTTCTTC. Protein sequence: CASSPGVQGNDNEQFF.

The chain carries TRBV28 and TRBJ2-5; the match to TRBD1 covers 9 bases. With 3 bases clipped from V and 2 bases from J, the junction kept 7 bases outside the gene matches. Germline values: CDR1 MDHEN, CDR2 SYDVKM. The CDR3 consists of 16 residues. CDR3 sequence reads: CASSLGETGGQETQYF. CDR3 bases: TGTGCCAGCAGTTTGGGGGAGACAGGGGGTCAAGAGACCCAGTACTTC.

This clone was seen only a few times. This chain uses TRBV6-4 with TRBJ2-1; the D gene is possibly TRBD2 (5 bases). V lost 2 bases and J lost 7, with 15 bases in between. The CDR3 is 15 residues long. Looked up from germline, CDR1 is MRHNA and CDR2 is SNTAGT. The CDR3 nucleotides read TGTGCCAGCAGTGACAGCGTGGGCTCGGGGAATGAGCAGTTCTTC. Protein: CASSDSVGSGNEQFF.

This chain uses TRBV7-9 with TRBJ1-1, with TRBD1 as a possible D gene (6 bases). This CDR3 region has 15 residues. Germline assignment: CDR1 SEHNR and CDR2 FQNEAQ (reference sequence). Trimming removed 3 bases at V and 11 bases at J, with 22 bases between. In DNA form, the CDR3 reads TGTGCCAGCAGCTTCCTAGAACAGGGCGTTATGAGGGCTTTCTTT. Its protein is CASSFLEQGVMRAFF. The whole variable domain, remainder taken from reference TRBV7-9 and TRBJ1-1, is DTGVSQNPRHKITKRGQNVTFRCDPISEHNRLYWYRQTLGQGPEFLTYFQNEAQLEKSRLLSDRFSAERPKGSFSTLEIQRTEQGDSAMYLCASSFLEQGVMRAFFGQGTRLTVV.

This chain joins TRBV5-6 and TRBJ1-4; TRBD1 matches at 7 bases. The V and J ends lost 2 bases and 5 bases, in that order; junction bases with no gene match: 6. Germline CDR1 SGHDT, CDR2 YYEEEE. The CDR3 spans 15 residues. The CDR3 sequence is CASSFRAGGNEKLFF. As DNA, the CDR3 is TGTGCCAGCAGCTTCAGGGCAGGGGGAAATGAAAAACTGTTTTTT.

In DNA form, the CDR3 reads TGTGCCAGCAGCCAGTCACAGGGGGGGGAGCAGTACTTC. This encodes CASSQSQGGEQYF. V and J are TRBV14 and TRBJ2-7, with a possible D match to TRBD1 (8 bases). The CDR3 length is 13 residues. Trimming shortened V by 3 bases and J by 7 bases, and 13 bases separated the two germline ends. CDR1 SGHDN and CDR2 FVKESK come from the germline V gene.

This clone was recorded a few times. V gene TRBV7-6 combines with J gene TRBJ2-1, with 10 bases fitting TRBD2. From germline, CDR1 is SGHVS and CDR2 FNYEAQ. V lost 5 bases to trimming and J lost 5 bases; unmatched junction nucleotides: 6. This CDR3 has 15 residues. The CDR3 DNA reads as TGTGCCAGCAGCCGAAGGACTAGCGGAAACAATGAGCAGTTCTTC. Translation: CASSRRTSGNNEQFF.

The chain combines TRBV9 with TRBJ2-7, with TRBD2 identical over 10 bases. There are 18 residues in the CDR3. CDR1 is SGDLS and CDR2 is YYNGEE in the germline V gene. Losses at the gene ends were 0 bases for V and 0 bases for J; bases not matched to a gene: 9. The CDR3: CASSVGLSGGPLSYEQYF. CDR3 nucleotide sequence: TGTGCCAGCAGCGTAGGCCTTAGCGGGGGGCCCCTCTCCTACGAGCAGTACTTC.

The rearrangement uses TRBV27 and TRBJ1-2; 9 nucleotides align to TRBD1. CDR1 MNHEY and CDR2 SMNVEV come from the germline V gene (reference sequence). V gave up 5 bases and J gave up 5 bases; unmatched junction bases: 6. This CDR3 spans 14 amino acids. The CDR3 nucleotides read TGTGCCAGCAGTGCGGACAGGGGATCGTATGGCTACACCTTC. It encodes CASSADRGSYGYTF.

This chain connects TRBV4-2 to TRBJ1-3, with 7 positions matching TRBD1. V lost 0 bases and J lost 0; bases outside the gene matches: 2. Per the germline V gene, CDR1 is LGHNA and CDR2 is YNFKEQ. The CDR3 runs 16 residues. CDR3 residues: CASSQDRDSSGNTIYF. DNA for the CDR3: TGTGCCAGCAGCCAAGATAGGGACAGCTCTGGAAACACCATATATTTT.

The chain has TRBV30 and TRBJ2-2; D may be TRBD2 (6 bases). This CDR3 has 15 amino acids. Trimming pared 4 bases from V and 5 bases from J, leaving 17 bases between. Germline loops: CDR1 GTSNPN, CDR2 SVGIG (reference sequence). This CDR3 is CAWIAEPWGTGELFF. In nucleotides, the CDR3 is TGTGCCTGGATAGCGGAACCGTGGGGGACCGGGGAGCTGTTTTTT. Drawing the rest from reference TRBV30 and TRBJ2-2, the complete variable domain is SQTIHQWPATLVQPVGSPLSLECTVEGTSNPNLYWYRQAAGRGLQLLFYSVGIGQISSEVPQNLSASRPQDRQFILSSKKLLLSDSGFYLCAWIAEPWGTGELFFGEGSRLTVL.

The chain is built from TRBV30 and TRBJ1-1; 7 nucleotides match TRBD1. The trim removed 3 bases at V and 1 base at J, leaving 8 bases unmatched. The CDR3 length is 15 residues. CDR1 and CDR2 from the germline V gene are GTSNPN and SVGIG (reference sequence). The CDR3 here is CAWRPPQGGNTEAFF. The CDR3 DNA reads TGTGCCTGGAGACCGCCCCAGGGGGGGAACACTGAAGCTTTCTTT.

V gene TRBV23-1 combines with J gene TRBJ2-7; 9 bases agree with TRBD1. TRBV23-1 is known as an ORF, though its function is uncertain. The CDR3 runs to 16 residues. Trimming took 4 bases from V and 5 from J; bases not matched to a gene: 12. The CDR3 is CASSPRARDREHEQYF. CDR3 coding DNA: TGCGCCAGCAGTCCCCGGGCGCGGGACAGGGAACACGAGCAGTACTTC.

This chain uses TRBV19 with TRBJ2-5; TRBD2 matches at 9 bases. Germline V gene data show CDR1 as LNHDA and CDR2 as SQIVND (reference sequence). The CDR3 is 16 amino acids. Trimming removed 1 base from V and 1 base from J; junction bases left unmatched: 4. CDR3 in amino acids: CASSIGAGGIQETQYF. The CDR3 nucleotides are TGTGCCAGTAGTATAGGAGCGGGGGGAATCCAAGAGACCCAGTACTTC.

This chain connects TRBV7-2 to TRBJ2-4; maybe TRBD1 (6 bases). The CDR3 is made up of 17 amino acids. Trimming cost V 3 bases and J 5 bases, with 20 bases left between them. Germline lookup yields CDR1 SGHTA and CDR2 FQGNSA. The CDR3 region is CASSLSSRGQSENIQYF. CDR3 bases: TGTGCCAGCAGCTTGAGTTCCAGGGGTCAGAGTGAAAACATTCAGTACTTC. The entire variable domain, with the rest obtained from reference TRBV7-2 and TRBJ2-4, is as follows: GAGVSQSPSNKVTEKGKDVELRCDPISGHTALYWYRQSLGQGLEFLIYFQGNSAPDKSGLPSDRFSAERTGGSVSTLTIQRTQQEDSAVYLCASSLSSRGQSENIQYFGAGTRLSVL.

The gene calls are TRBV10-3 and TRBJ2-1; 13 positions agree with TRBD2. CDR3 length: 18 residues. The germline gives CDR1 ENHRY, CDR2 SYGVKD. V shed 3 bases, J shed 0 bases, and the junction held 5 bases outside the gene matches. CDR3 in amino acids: CAISDPTSGGASYNEQFF. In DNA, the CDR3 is TGTGCCATCAGTGACCCCACTAGCGGGGGGGCCTCCTACAATGAGCAGTTCTTC.

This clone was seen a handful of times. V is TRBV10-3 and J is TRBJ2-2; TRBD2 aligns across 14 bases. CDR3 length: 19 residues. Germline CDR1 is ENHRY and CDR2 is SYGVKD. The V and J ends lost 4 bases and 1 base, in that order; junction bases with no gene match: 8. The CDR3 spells CAISGPQGLAGVNTGELFF. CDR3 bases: TGTGCCATCAGTGGACCCCAGGGACTAGCGGGAGTGAACACCGGGGAGCTGTTTTTT.

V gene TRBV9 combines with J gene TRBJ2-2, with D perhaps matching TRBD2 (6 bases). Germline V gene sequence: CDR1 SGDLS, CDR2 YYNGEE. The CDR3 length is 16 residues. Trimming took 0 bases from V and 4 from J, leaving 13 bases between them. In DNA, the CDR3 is TGTGCCAGCAGCGTAGATCCGGGGACTTCCACCGGGGAGCTGTTTTTT. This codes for CASSVDPGTSTGELFF.

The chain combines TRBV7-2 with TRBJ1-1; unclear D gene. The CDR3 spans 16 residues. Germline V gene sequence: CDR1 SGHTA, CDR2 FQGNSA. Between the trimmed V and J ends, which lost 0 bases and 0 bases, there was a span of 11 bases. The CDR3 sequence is CASSLALEGVNTEAFF. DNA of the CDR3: TGTGCCAGCAGCTTAGCGCTCGAGGGAGTGAACACTGAAGCTTTCTTT.